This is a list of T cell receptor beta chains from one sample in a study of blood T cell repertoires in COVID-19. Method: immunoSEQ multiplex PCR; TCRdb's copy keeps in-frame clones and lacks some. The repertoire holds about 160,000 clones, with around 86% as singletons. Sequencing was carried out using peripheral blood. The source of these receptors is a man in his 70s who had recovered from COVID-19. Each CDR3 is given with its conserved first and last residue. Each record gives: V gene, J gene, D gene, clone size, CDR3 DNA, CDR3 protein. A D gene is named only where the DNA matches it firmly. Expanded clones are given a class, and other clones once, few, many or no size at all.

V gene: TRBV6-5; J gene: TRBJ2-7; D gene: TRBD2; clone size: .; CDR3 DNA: TGTGCCAGCGGACTAGCGACCTCCTACGAGCAGTACTTC; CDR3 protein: CASGLATSYEQYF
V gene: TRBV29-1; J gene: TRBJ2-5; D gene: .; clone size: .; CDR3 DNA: TGCAGCGTCGATCGGGCCCAGGGGGAGACCCAGTACTTC; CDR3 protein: CSVDRAQGETQYF
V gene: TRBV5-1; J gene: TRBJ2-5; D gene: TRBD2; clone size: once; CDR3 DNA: TGCGCCAGCAGCCGGGAGGCTAGCGGGTCAGTGACCCAGTACTTC; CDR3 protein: CASSREASGSVTQYF
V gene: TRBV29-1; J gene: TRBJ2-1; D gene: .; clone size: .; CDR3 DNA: TGCAGCGTTGTACCCAGGCCTTACAATGAGCAGTTCTTC; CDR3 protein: CSVVPRPYNEQFF
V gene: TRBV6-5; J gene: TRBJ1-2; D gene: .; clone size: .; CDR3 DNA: TGTGCCACACCCCCTGAAGGGAGCTATGGCTACACCTTC; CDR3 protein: CATPPEGSYGYTF
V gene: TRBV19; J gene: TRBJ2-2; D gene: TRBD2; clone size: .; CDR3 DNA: TGTGCCGGAAGGCGGGAGGGCAACACCGGGGAGCTGTTTTTT; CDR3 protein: CAGRREGNTGELFF
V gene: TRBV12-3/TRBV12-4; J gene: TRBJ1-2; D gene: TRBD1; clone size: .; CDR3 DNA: TGTGCCAGCAGTCGGACAGGTACTGGCTACACCTTC; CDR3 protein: CASSRTGTGYTF
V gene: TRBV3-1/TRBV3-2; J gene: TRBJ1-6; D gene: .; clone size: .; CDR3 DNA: TGTGCCAGCAGCCAAGAGTGGGGGGGAAACTCACCCCTCCACTTT; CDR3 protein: CASSQEWGGNSPLHF
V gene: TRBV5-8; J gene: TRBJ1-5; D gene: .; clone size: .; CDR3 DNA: TGTGCCAGCAGCTTGGAGGCGGTCGCTAATCAGCCCCAGCATTTT; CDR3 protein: CASSLEAVANQPQHF
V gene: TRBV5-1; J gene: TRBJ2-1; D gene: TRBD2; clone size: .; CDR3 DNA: TGCGCCAGCAGCGCCCTCGCGGGAGCGGCCCTCAATGAGCAGTTCTTC; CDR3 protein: CASSALAGAALNEQFF
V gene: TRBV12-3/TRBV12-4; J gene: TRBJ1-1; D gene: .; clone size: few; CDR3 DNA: TGTGCCAGCAGTTTATTTAGCAACACTGAAGCTTTCTTT; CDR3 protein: CASSLFSNTEAFF
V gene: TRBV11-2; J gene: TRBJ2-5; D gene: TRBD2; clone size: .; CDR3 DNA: TGTGCCAGCAGATATATAACGGGACTAGCGGGAGGGGGGGAGACCCAGTACTTC; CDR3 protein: CASRYITGLAGGGETQYF
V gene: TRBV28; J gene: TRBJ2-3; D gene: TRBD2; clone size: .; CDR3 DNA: TGTGCCAGCAGGATAGCGGGAGATACGCAGTATTTT; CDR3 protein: CASRIAGDTQYF
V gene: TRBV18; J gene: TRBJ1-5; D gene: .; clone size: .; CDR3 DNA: TGTGCCAGCTCACAGGGGGTGGTTGGCAATCAGCCCCAGCATTTT; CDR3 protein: CASSQGVVGNQPQHF
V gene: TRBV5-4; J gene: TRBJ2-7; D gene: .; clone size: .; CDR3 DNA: TGTGCCAGCAGCCCCTATATGGAGAGCTCCTACGAGCAGTACTTC; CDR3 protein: CASSPYMESSYEQYF
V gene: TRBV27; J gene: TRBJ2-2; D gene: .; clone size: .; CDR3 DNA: TGTGCCAGCCGGGGACAGAACACCGGGGAGCTGTTTTTT; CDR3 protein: CASRGQNTGELFF
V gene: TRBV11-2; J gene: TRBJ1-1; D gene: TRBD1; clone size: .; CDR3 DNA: TGTGCCAGCAGCGGATGGACAGGCAACACTGAAGCTTTCTTT; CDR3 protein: CASSGWTGNTEAFF
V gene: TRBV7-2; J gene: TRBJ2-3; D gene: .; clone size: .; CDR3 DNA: TGTGCCAGCAGCTTATTCCGTCGGGGCACAGATACGCAGTATTTT; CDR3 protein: CASSLFRRGTDTQYF
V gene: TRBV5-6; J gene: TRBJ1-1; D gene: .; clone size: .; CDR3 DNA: TGTGCCAGCAGCTGGGGGACTCTCGGGAACACTGAAGCTTTCTTT; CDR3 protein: CASSWGTLGNTEAFF
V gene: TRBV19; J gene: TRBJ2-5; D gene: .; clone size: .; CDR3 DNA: TGTGCCAGTAGTAGGGGGGAAATCCAAGAGACCCAGTACTTC; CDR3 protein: CASSRGEIQETQYF
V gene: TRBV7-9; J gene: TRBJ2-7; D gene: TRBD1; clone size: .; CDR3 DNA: TGTGCCAGCAGCCCTTCAGGGGGTATCCCCCCTCAGCAGTACTTC; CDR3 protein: CASSPSGGIPPQQYF
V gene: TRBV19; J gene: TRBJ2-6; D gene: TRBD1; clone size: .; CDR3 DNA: TGTGCCAGTAGTCAGGGACAGGGCTCTGGGGCCAACGTCCTGACTTTC; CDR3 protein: CASSQGQGSGANVLTF
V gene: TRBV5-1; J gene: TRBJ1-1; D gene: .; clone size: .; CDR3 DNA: TGCGCCAGCAGCGGGAACCCTGGGGCGAACACTGAAGCTTTCTTT; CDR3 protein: CASSGNPGANTEAFF
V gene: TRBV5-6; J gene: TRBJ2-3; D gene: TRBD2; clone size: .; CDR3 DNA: TGTGCCAGCAGCTTGGCCCTAGCGGGACCAGATACGCAGTATTTT; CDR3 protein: CASSLALAGPDTQYF
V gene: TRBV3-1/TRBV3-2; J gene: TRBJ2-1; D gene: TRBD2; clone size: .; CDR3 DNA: TGTGCCAGCAGCCAGGACGGGACTAGCGGACGGGGAGAGCAGTTCTTC; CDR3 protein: CASSQDGTSGRGEQFF
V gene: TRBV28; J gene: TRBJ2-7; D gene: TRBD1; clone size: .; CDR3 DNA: TGTGCCAGCAGGGGGACAGGTAGCTACGAGCAGTACTTC; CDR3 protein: CASRGTGSYEQYF
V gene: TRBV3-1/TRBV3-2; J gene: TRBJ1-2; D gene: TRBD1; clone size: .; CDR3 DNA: TGTGCCAGCAGCCAAGATCCCGGACAGGGCGGCGGCTACACCTTC; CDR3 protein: CASSQDPGQGGGYTF
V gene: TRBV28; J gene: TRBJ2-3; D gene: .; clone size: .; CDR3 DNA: TGTGCCAGCAAACCTGGAGGGAGCACAGATACGCAGTATTTT; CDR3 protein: CASKPGGSTDTQYF
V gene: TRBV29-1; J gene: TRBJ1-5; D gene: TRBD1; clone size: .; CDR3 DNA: TGCAGCGTTTGGACAGGGGGAAGTCAGCCCCAGCATTTT; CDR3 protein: CSVWTGGSQPQHF
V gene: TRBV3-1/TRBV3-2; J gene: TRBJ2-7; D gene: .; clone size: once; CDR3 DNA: TGTGCCAGCAGCCCAGGATCTCCAAGGTCCGAGCAGTACTTC; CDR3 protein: CASSPGSPRSEQYF
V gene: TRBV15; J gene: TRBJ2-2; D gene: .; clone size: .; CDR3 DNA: TGTGCCACCTCTCCGGGTCTCAACACCGGGGAGCTGTTTTTT; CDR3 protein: CATSPGLNTGELFF
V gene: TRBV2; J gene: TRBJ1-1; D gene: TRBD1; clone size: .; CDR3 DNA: TGTGCCAGCAGAGAGACAGGGGGCGCTGGTGAAGCTTTCTTT; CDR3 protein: CASRETGGAGEAFF
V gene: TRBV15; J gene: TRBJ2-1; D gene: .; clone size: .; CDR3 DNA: TGTGCCACCAGCACTTGGACAGCCGGGGATGAGCAGTTCTTC; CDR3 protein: CATSTWTAGDEQFF
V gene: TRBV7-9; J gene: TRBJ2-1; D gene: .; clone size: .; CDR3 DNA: TGTGCCAGCAGCTTAGTAGTCAGGGGAATCTACAATGAGCAGTTCTTC; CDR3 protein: CASSLVVRGIYNEQFF
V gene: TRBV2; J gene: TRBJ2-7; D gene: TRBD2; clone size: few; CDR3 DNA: TGTGCCAGCAGTGATATGACTAGCGGGGCGGGGGAGCAGTACTTC; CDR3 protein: CASSDMTSGAGEQYF
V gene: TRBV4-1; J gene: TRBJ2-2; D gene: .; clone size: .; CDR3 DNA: TGCGCCAGCAGCCTCCGGGGAGGAGGTGGGGAGCTGTTTTTT; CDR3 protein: CASSLRGGGGELFF
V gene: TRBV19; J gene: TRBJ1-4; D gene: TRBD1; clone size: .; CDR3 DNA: TGTGCCAGTAGTATCTCCGGGACAGTTGAAAAACTGTTTTTT; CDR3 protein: CASSISGTVEKLFF
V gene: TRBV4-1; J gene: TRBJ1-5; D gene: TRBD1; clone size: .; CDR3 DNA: TGCGCCAGCAGCCAAGGACAGGGAGATTTTCAGCCCCAGCATTTT; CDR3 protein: CASSQGQGDFQPQHF
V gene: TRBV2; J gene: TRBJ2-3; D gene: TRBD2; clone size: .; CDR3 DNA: TGTGCCAGCAGTAGCGGGAGATCGGATACGCAGTATTTT; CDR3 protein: CASSSGRSDTQYF
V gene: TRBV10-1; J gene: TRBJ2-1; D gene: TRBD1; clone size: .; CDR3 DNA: TGCGCCAGCAGTGGGTGGTTGGGACAGTCAATCGATGAGCAGTTCTTC; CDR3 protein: CASSGWLGQSIDEQFF
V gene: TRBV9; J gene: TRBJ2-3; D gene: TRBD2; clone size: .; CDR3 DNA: TGTGCCAGCAGCCTATCTCCGGGACTAGCTTCAGATACGCAGTATTTT; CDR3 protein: CASSLSPGLASDTQYF
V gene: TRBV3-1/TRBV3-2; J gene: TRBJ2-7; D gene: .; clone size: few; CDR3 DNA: TGTGCCAGCAGCCAATCCGCGCGGATCGAGCAGTACTTC; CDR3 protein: CASSQSARIEQYF
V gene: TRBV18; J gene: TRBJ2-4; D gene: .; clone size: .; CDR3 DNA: TGTGCCAGCTCACCGACAGCAAACATTCAGTACTTC; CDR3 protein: CASSPTANIQYF
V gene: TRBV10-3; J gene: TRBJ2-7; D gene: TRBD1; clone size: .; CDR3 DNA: TGTGCCATCAGTGATAGGGACAGGGACGGCGAGCAGTACTTC; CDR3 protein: CAISDRDRDGEQYF
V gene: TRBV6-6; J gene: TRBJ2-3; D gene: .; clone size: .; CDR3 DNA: TGTGCCAGCAGTTTCCGACAAGGGGGAACAGATACGCAGTATTTT; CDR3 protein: CASSFRQGGTDTQYF
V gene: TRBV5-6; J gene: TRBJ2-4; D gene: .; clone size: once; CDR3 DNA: TGTGCCAGCAGCCCGACAGGAGCCAAAAACATTCAGTACTTC; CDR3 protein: CASSPTGAKNIQYF
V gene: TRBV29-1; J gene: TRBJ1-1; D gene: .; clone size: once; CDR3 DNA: TGCAGCGTTGAAGCCGATAGGGGCACTGAAGCTTTCTTT; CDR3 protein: CSVEADRGTEAFF